Below are 21 T cell receptor beta chains sequenced from a single sample in a study of spatial heterogeneity in lung cancer. Using its own MiXCR run on the 5' RACE reads, TCRdb lists one record per CDR3 protein. Altogether approximately 7,600 distinct CDR3 sequences are present, 13% to 15% being singletons, with the ten largest covering more than 7%. Study outcomes and limitations: Counts that tracked tumor mutation counts were those of expanded intratumoral alpha and beta TCRs.

Noted time point: sample taken at primary tumor resection. These receptors have no identified antigens. The sequencing here drew on lung tumor tissue, taken at surgery. These receptors were obtained from a female donor with early-stage non-small cell lung cancer.

This clonotype is medium-sized (0.01 to 0.1%). Because this beta chain is a stray read in a library intended to capture alpha chains, its abundance should not be given much weight. The CDR3 loop reads CASNLGGTGIGSPLHF. DNA for the CDR3: TGTGCCAGCAACCTCGGTGGGACAGGGATCGGTTCACCCCTCCACTTT. The gene calls are TRBV7-2 and TRBJ1-6, with 9 bases aligning to TRBD1. This CDR3 is 16 amino acids long. Germline V CDR1 and CDR2: SGHTA, FQGNSA. Losses at the gene ends were 7 bases for V and 9 bases for J; bases not matched to a gene: 13. The full variable domain, rest sourced from reference TRBV7-2 and TRBJ1-6, is GAGVSQSPSNKVTEKGKDVELRCDPISGHTALYWYRQSLGQGLEFLIYFQGNSAPDKSGLPSDRFSAERTGGSVSTLTIQRTQQEDSAVYLCASNLGGTGIGSPLHFGNGTRLTVT.

At least ten counts were recorded for this clonotype. This beta chain is off target for a library built for alpha chains, so its abundance means little. This chain uses TRBV5-6 with TRBJ2-3; D remains unclear. Between the trimmed V and J ends, which lost 4 bases and 0 bases, there was a span of 6 bases. Germline lookup yields CDR1 SGHDT and CDR2 YYEEEE. The CDR3 spans 13 residues. The CDR3: CASSISSTDTQYF. The CDR3 DNA reads as TGTGCCAGCAGCATTTCTAGCACAGATACGCAGTATTTT.

Many counts were recorded for this clonotype. In a library made to pick up alpha chains, this beta chain is a stray read with a size that means little. V is TRBV12-3 or TRBV12-4 and J is TRBJ2-7; a weak D match, TRBD2 (5 bases). The V gene lost 3 bases and the J gene lost 5 bases, with 11 bases spanning the gap. The CDR3 loop spans 13 amino acids. CDR3 sequence reads: CASSFPGFNEQYF. Written as DNA, the CDR3 is TGTGCCAGCAGTTTTCCGGGGTTCAACGAGCAGTACTTC.

This clonotype came up many times. This beta chain came through as a stray read in a library set up for alpha chains, and its size says little. This sequence joins TRBV7-6 and TRBJ2-2; 15 bases fit TRBD2. J gave up 5 bases and V 3 bases, and 1 base lay outside the gene matches. This CDR3 is built from 16 residues. The germline V gene has CDR1 SGHVS and CDR2 FNYEAQ. The CDR3 DNA reads as TGTGCCAGCAGCTTGGGACTAGCGGGGGGAACCGGGGAGCTGTTTTTT. Translated, it gives CASSLGLAGGTGELFF.

In its sample, this clonotype was seen many times. The library was prepared for alpha chains; this beta chain is a stray read, so its frequency means little. The chain couples TRBV6-1 to TRBJ2-6; either TRBD1 or TRBD2 may supply D (10 bases each). Looked up from germline, CDR1 is MNHNS and CDR2 is SASEGT. V was pared by 8 bases and J by 0 bases, with 38 bases between. The CDR3 has 24 amino acids. CDR3: CASVRETGGRIPLAGDSGANVLTF. The DNA for the CDR3 is TGTGCCAGCGTGAGAGAGACAGGGGGCAGGATACCGCTAGCGGGGGACTCTGGGGCCAACGTCCTGACTTTC.

This clonotype appeared many times. This beta chain is an unintended read in a library built for alpha chains; its size means little. This chain connects TRBV7-8 to TRBJ2-1; the D is unclear. CDR1 and CDR2 from the germline V gene are SGHVS and FQNEAQ. Trimming pared 5 bases from V and 7 bases from J, leaving 12 bases between. CDR3 length: 13 residues. CDR3 residues: CASSIGWRNEQFF. CDR3 coding DNA: TGTGCCAGCAGCATAGGATGGCGTAATGAGCAGTTCTTC.

This clonotype ranks as medium-sized. This beta chain appears as a stray read in a library generated for alpha chains; its size is not informative. The chain couples TRBV12-3 or TRBV12-4 to TRBJ2-7; a weak D match, TRBD2 (5 bases). The length of the CDR3 is 14 residues. Between the trimmed V and J ends, which lost 4 bases and 3 bases, there was a span of 13 bases. CDR3 region: CASSSRGGDYEQYF. For the CDR3, the DNA is TGTGCCAGCAGTTCACGGGGTGGGGACTACGAGCAGTACTTC.

The table lists this clonotype with many counts. This beta chain lies outside the target of a library built for alpha chains; its clone size means little. This sequence joins TRBV7-9 and TRBJ1-5; no firm D call. Trimming removed 5 bases from V and 7 bases from J, with 9 bases in between. This CDR3 is built from 12 residues. The germline CDR1 and CDR2 sequences are SEHNR and FQNEAQ (reference sequence). CDR3 coding DNA: TGTGCCAGCAGCCACGGAGGGCAGCCCCAGCATTTT. Translating gives CASSHGGQPQHF.

The table lists this clonotype with many counts. Being off target in a library aimed at alpha chains, this beta chain has a size of little meaning. The chain couples TRBV7-9 to TRBJ1-2; a possible D gene is TRBD1 (5 bases). The CDR3 extends over 15 amino acids. Trimming removed 5 bases at V and 4 bases at J, with 17 bases between. Per germline, CDR1 SEHNR and CDR2 FQNEAQ (reference sequence). Written as DNA, the CDR3 is TGTGCCAGCAGCCCCCTGAGGACATTGGGCTATGGCTACACCTTC. Its protein product is CASSPLRTLGYGYTF.

This clonotype was found many times. This beta chain came through as a stray read in a library set up for alpha chains, and its size says little. This chain links TRBV2 with TRBJ2-3, with 10 bases fitting TRBD1. Germline V gives CDR1 SNHLY, CDR2 FYNNEI. Unmatched junction bases numbered 7, after V lost 9 bases and J lost 7 bases. CDR3 length: 13 amino acids. For the CDR3, the DNA is TGTGCCAGGACAGGGGGCTCAGTGAATACGCAGTATTTT. Amino acids: CARTGGSVNTQYF.

This clonotype is labeled medium-sized (0.01 to 0.1%). This beta chain is off target for a library built for alpha chains, so its abundance means little. The CDR3 loop is CASSLARLWDSPNNEQFF. The CDR3 coding sequence is TGCGCCAGCAGCTTGGCGCGGCTTTGGGACAGCCCTAACAATGAGCAGTTCTTC. This chain connects TRBV5-1 to TRBJ2-1; 7 bases are a match to TRBD1. Trimming took 0 bases from V and 5 from J; bases not matched to a gene: 14. Germline V gene lookup returns CDR1 SGHRS and CDR2 YFSETQ. This CDR3 spans 18 amino acids.

Ten or more counts support this clonotype. This beta chain turned up in a library designed for alpha chains; as an off-target read, its abundance says little. The chain carries TRBV27 and TRBJ2-7; 11 bases are a match to TRBD1. V lost 0 bases, J lost 3 bases, and 10 bases stayed unmatched. Germline V CDR1 and CDR2: MNHEY, SMNVEV (reference sequence). CDR3 length: 18 residues. The CDR3 here is CASSLSMRTGGNHYEQYF. CDR3 nucleotide sequence: TGTGCCAGCAGTTTATCGATGAGGACAGGGGGCAACCACTACGAGCAGTACTTC.

By share, this clonotype ranks as medium-sized. For a library built for alpha chains, this beta chain is a stray read; little rests on its size. This chain joins TRBV11-2 and TRBJ2-7; 9 positions match TRBD1. Germline V gene lookup returns CDR1 SGHAT and CDR2 FQNNGV. CDR3 length: 14 amino acids. The ends lost 3 bases at V and 7 bases at J; junction bases unmatched: 7. This CDR3 is CASSLGTGPGEQYF. CDR3 DNA: TGTGCCAGCAGCTTGGGGACAGGGCCAGGGGAGCAGTACTTC.

The sample holds one count of this clonotype. Since it is a stray read in a library aimed at alpha chains, this beta chain has a size that is not meaningful. The chain is built from TRBV6-4 and TRBJ2-2, with 9 bases lining up with TRBD1. Germline CDR1 reads MRHNA; CDR2 reads SNTAGT. This CDR3 has 15 residues. The V gene end was trimmed by 5 bases and the J gene end by 6 bases; junction bases not matched to a gene: 7. This CDR3 is CASSPGQGASGELFF. As DNA, the CDR3 is TGTGCCAGCAGTCCGGGACAGGGCGCCTCCGGGGAGCTGTTTTTT.

This clonotype is medium-sized within its sample. Because this beta chain is a stray read in a library intended to capture alpha chains, its abundance should not be given much weight. The V gene is TRBV10-1, the J gene TRBJ2-3; D is undetermined. The CDR3 is 17 amino acids. CDR1 is WNHNN and CDR2 is SYGVQD in the germline V gene (reference sequence). Deletions cut 5 bases from V and 4 bases from J, with 22 bases between. CDR3 region: CASSFPRAHSTPDTQYF. CDR3 bases: TGCGCCAGCAGTTTCCCTCGGGCGCACTCCACCCCAGATACGCAGTATTTT.

This clonotype is medium-sized. A library made for alpha chains picked up this beta chain off target, so its size means little. The chain joins TRBV5-1 to TRBJ1-2; D gene uncertain. Trimming shortened V by 4 bases and J by 8 bases, and 24 bases separated the two germline ends. The CDR3 extends over 16 amino acids. The germline V gene has CDR1 SGHRS and CDR2 YFSETQ. The CDR3 region is CASSAGGIGPSEGYTF. The DNA of the CDR3 is TGCGCCAGCAGCGCTGGAGGCATCGGGCCATCGGAAGGCTACACCTTC.

This clonotype has a count of ten or more. Since the library was made to target alpha chains, this beta chain is a stray read and its abundance is not meaningful. The V call is TRBV27, the J call TRBJ2-3; D may be TRBD2 (6 bases). Germline V lookup: CDR1 MNHEY, CDR2 SMNVEV (reference sequence). V was cut by 5 bases and J by 5 bases, with 8 bases left in between. The CDR3 is made up of 12 amino acids. CDR3 sequence reads: CASSRDLDTQYF. The CDR3 nucleotides read TGTGCCAGCAGTCGGGACTTAGATACGCAGTATTTT.

This clonotype occurred many times. For a library built for alpha chains, this beta chain is a stray read; little rests on its size. The rearrangement uses TRBV10-1 and TRBJ2-3, with TRBD1 matching 7 bases. The CDR3 runs 14 residues. Losses at the gene ends were 9 bases for V and 1 base for J; bases not matched to a gene: 7. The germline V gene has CDR1 WNHNN and CDR2 SYGVQD (reference sequence). CDR3 in DNA: TGCGCCAGTTCCCGGGACAGCCGCACAGATACGCAGTATTTT. Amino acids: CASSRDSRTDTQYF.

This clonotype has at least ten counts. With the library built for alpha chains, this beta chain is off target and its frequency is not meaningful. The chain has TRBV20-1 and TRBJ2-1; unclear D gene. The CDR3 is made up of 12 amino acids. Germline loops: CDR1 DFQATT, CDR2 SNEGSKA (reference sequence). Trimming took off 3 bases at V and 7 bases at J, with 10 bases between the two ends. The CDR3 region has the DNA TGCAGTGCTAGTTCGCCTTTTAATGAGCAGTTCTTC. Its protein is CSASSPFNEQFF.

This clonotype was counted a few times. Because this beta chain is a stray read in a library intended to capture alpha chains, its abundance should not be given much weight. The rearrangement joins TRBV6-5 to TRBJ1-3; TRBD1 aligns across 7 bases. There are 18 residues in the CDR3. V shed 7 bases, J shed 0 bases, and the junction held 15 bases outside the gene matches. The germline V gene encodes CDR1 MNHEY and CDR2 SVGAGI. CDR3 amino acids: CASKQFGLTGLSGNTIYF. The CDR3 nucleotides read TGTGCCAGCAAACAATTCGGACTGACAGGGCTCTCTGGAAACACCATATATTTT.

On this clonotype: The library was built for alpha chains, so this beta chain is an off-target read and its size means little. The J gene is TRBJ2-5, the V gene TRBV12-3 or TRBV12-4, with TRBD1 matching 8 bases. Trimming took 6 bases from V and 5 from J; bases not matched to a gene: 14. The CDR3 sequence is 16 residues long. The CDR3 DNA follows: TGTGCCAGCAGCTTGAGAGTACAGGGGGGAGGTGAGACCCAGTACTTC. Amino acids: CASSLRVQGGGETQYF.